A single sample gave rise to the 23 T cell receptor beta chains below, sequenced in a study of blood T cell repertoires in COVID-19. The protocol was immunoSEQ multiplex PCR, while the TCRdb copy is restricted to in-frame clones and leaves out a portion. The sample contains approximately 300,000 clones, 90% of which appear only once. The material sequenced was PBMCs or T cells enriched from blood (not recorded which). The receptors originated from a woman aged 18-30 years with acute COVID-19.

The V and J genes are TRBV28 and TRBJ1-2; 8 bases fit TRBD1. Germline CDR1 and CDR2: MDHEN and SYDVKM. Losses at the gene ends were 6 bases for V and 2 bases for J; bases not matched to a gene: 5. CDR3 length: 14 amino acids. This chain's CDR3 is CASRGGQDNYGYTF. CDR3 nucleotides: TGTGCCAGCAGGGGGGGACAGGACAACTATGGCTACACCTTC.

This chain joins TRBV29-1 and TRBJ2-3; the D is unclear. Germline CDR1 and CDR2: SQVTM and ANQGSEA. V lost 0 bases and J 7 bases, leaving 11 bases between the germline ends. The CDR3 spans 13 residues. The CDR3 DNA sequence: TGCAGCGTTGAAGATCTTCAACTGAATACGCAGTATTTT. Translating it yields CSVEDLQLNTQYF.

The chain uses TRBV3-1 (or the pseudogene TRBV3-2) and TRBJ1-2; D is unresolved. The CDR3 is 13 residues long. Trimming took off 4 bases at V and 2 bases at J, with 8 bases between the two ends. The germline gives CDR1 LGHDT, CDR2 YNNKEL (reference sequence). In DNA, the CDR3 is TGTGCCAGCAGCCCAACAGAGAACTATGGCTACACCTTC. Translating gives CASSPTENYGYTF.

This clone came up once. This chain connects TRBV19 to TRBJ1-5, with D possibly TRBD1 on 6 matching bases. Trimming stripped 7 bases from V and 6 bases from J, with 19 bases between. This CDR3 has 15 amino acids. Germline CDR1 reads LNHDA; CDR2 reads SQIVND (reference sequence). Here the CDR3 reads CASTFVGGGGQPQHF. The CDR3 DNA reads as TGTGCCAGTACCTTTGTAGGGGGGGGTGGTCAGCCCCAGCATTTT.

This chain uses TRBV6-4 with TRBJ1-1, with TRBD1 matching over 7 bases. The CDR3 extends over 18 amino acids. The J segment lost 0 bases and the V segment lost 6 bases, leaving 16 bases of the junction unmatched. Germline V CDR1 and CDR2: MRHNA, SNTAGT. The CDR3 protein is CASRPFGTAVNLNTEAFF. CDR3 nucleotides: TGTGCCAGCAGGCCTTTTGGGACAGCCGTTAACTTGAACACTGAAGCTTTCTTT.

The rearrangement joins TRBV5-1 to TRBJ2-6, with 7 bases matching TRBD2. Germline CDR1 and CDR2: SGHRS and YFSETQ. With 4 bases clipped from V and 2 bases from J, the junction kept 6 bases outside the gene matches. The CDR3 runs to 16 residues. CDR3 bases: TGCGCCAGCAGCACCCTACTAGCGCCTGGGGCCAACGTCCTGACTTTC. Translated: CASSTLLAPGANVLTF.

The chain has TRBV5-1 and TRBJ1-1; 7 bases fit TRBD1. The CDR3 extends over 14 amino acids. The V gene end was trimmed by 4 bases and the J gene end by 6 bases; junction bases not matched to a gene: 9. Germline values: CDR1 SGHRS, CDR2 YFSETQ. The CDR3 here is CASSSLTGRSEAFF. CDR3 bases: TGCGCCAGCAGCAGCTTGACAGGGCGATCTGAAGCTTTCTTT.

The rearrangement joins TRBV24-1 to TRBJ2-3, with 12 nucleotides matching TRBD2. The CDR3 runs to 17 residues. CDR1 KGHDR and CDR2 SFDVKD come from the germline V gene. The V gene end was trimmed by 1 base and the J gene end by 2 bases; junction bases not matched to a gene: 3. CDR3 region: CATSDFGLAGHTDTQYF. CDR3 bases: TGTGCCACCAGTGATTTTGGACTAGCGGGGCACACAGATACGCAGTATTTT.

In this sample, this clone turned up once. The chain uses TRBV3-1 (or the pseudogene TRBV3-2) and TRBJ2-1; the D gene is possibly TRBD2 (5 bases). Deletions cut 8 bases from V and 5 bases from J, with 10 bases between. This CDR3 comprises 12 residues. Germline CDR1 is LGHDT and CDR2 is YNNKEL (reference sequence). The CDR3 bases are TGTGCCAGCCTGGGGAGCGACAATGAGCAGTTCTTC. It translates to CASLGSDNEQFF.

The rearrangement joins TRBV30 to TRBJ1-3; the D is unclear. This CDR3 contains 11 residues. Trimming took 0 bases from V and 8 from J, leaving 5 bases between them. Germline V gene lookup returns CDR1 GTSNPN and CDR2 SVGIG (reference sequence). In DNA, the CDR3 is TGTGCCTGGAGTGTATCGGACACCATATATTTT. This gives the protein CAWSVSDTIYF.

The chain joins TRBV19 to TRBJ1-1; D gene uncertain. The CDR3 has 14 residues. V was pared by 7 bases and J by 0 bases, with 12 bases between. In germline, CDR1 is LNHDA, CDR2 SQIVND (reference sequence). The CDR3 DNA follows: TGTGCCAGTATGTCTACCGTCGTGAACACTGAAGCTTTCTTT. This translates into CASMSTVVNTEAFF.

The V gene is TRBV6-1, the J gene TRBJ1-5, with D unresolved. Germline assignment: CDR1 MNHNS and CDR2 SASEGT. Trimming cost V 3 bases and J 4 bases, with 7 bases left between them. There are 13 residues in the CDR3. Here the CDR3 reads CASSDRPNQPQHF. CDR3 nucleotide sequence: TGTGCCAGCAGTGACAGGCCGAATCAGCCCCAGCATTTT.

The chain has TRBV2 and TRBJ1-1; D possibly corresponds to TRBD1 (5 bases). V was cut by 2 bases and J by 5 bases, with 6 bases left in between. The germline V gene has CDR1 SNHLY and CDR2 FYNNEI. This CDR3 has 12 residues. This CDR3 reads CASSEKGTEAFF. CDR3 in DNA: TGTGCCAGCAGTGAAAAGGGGACTGAAGCTTTCTTT.

The rearrangement joins TRBV18 to TRBJ1-1; a weak D match, TRBD1 (6 bases). Germline loops: CDR1 KGHSH, CDR2 LQKENI. This CDR3 has 13 amino acids. Trimming took 10 bases from V and 1 from J, leaving 13 bases between them. For the CDR3, the DNA is TGTGCCACCGAAAAACAGGGGAACACTGAAGCTTTCTTT. Amino acids: CATEKQGNTEAFF.

In this sample, this clone turned up a few times. The CDR3 loop is CASSPPGTKGAGEKLFF. In DNA, the CDR3 is TGTGCCAGCTCACCTCCGGGAACGAAGGGAGCGGGTGAAAAACTGTTTTTT. V is TRBV18 and J is TRBJ1-4; the D is unclear. The V end lost 3 bases, the J end lost 7 bases, and 21 bases lay between the germline ends. The CDR3 contains 17 residues. From germline, CDR1 is KGHSH and CDR2 LQKENI.

V and J are TRBV9 and TRBJ1-3; 9 nucleotides match TRBD1. The CDR3 is 15 amino acids. With V trimmed by 4 bases and J by 4 bases, 6 bases remained unmatched. Looked up from germline, CDR1 is SGDLS and CDR2 is YYNGEE. In nucleotides, the CDR3 is TGTGCCAGCAGCTACGGACAGGGGCTCGGAAACACCATATATTTT. Protein: CASSYGQGLGNTIYF.

V and J are TRBV7-9 and TRBJ1-2, with D maybe TRBD1 (5 bases). CDR3 size: 14 residues. Germline-derived CDR1 and CDR2 are SEHNR and FQNEAQ (reference sequence). Trimming took off 1 base at V and 4 bases at J, with 10 bases between the two ends. CDR3 sequence reads: CASSLGDRFYGYTF. In DNA form, the CDR3 reads TGTGCCAGCAGCTTAGGAGACAGATTCTATGGCTACACCTTC.

This clone occurred a few times. V and J are TRBV9 and TRBJ1-2; D remains ambiguous. V dropped 2 bases and J dropped 8 bases, with 13 bases sitting between them. This CDR3 contains 13 residues. Per the germline V gene, CDR1 is SGDLS and CDR2 is YYNGEE. The CDR3 is CASSVRVAGGYTF. The CDR3, as DNA: TGTGCCAGCAGCGTCAGAGTAGCGGGAGGCTACACCTTC.

The V and J genes are TRBV28 and TRBJ2-7; TRBD1 aligns across 7 bases. This CDR3 spans 12 amino acids. The junction had 3 bases not matched to a gene; V was cut back by 6 bases and J by 4 bases. Germline CDR1 and CDR2: MDHEN and SYDVKM. The CDR3 here is CASSPDRYEQYF. The CDR3, as DNA: TGTGCCAGCAGCCCGGACAGGTACGAGCAGTACTTC.

The J gene is TRBJ2-7, the V gene TRBV11-2; 12 bases agree with TRBD2. V was clipped by 5 bases and J by 5 bases; unmatched bases: 4. The CDR3 totals 14 residues. Germline CDR1 and CDR2: SGHAT and FQNNGV. The DNA of the CDR3 is TGTGCCAGCAGCCCAGGACTAGCGGGGAACGAGCAGTACTTC. Its protein is CASSPGLAGNEQYF. The full variable domain, in which reference TRBV11-2 and TRBJ2-7 provide the parts outside the CDR3, is EAGVAQSPRYKIIEKRQSVAFWCNPISGHATLYWYQQILGQGPKLLIQFQNNGVVDDSQLPKDRFSAERLKGVDSTLKIQPAKLEDSAVYLCASSPGLAGNEQYFGPGTRLTVT.

The chain is built from TRBV7-9 and TRBJ1-2, with D unresolved. Deletions cut 8 bases from V and 4 bases from J, with 14 bases between. Germline assignment: CDR1 SEHNR and CDR2 FQNEAQ (reference sequence). This CDR3 has 13 amino acids. The CDR3 loop is CASLREGGYGYTF. The CDR3 DNA is TGTGCCAGCCTACGGGAGGGCGGCTATGGCTACACCTTC.

This clone was counted many times. The gene calls are TRBV21-1 and TRBJ1-2; the tabulated D call, TRBD1, remains unverified against the DNA. TRBV21-1 is marked as a pseudogene. The CDR3 is 16 residues long. CDR3 DNA sequence: TGTGCCAGCAGCAGCCAGTTCACAGGTATCAGGAGTGGCTACACCTTC. Translating it yields CASSSQFTGIRSGYTF.

The V and J genes are TRBV7-9 and TRBJ2-5, with D possibly TRBD1 on 5 matching bases. Trimming cost V 1 base and J 1 base, with 10 bases left between them. Germline values: CDR1 SEHNR, CDR2 FQNEAQ (reference sequence). The CDR3 runs 15 residues. The CDR3 reads CASSLDRKFQETQYF. The CDR3 DNA follows: TGTGCCAGCAGCTTAGACAGGAAATTCCAAGAGACCCAGTACTTC.